The 28 T cell receptor beta chains in this list originate from one sample, sequenced in a study of regulatory T cells. Study results and limitations: Hydrophobic residues at CDR3 positions 6 and 7 were enriched in conventional CD4+ T cells of CD3G-deficient patients.

Antigen specificity for these receptors is unknown. Amplification used 52 TRBV primers and 13 TRBJ primers. The table came from immunoSEQ multiplex PCR; TCRdb's copy has only in-frame clones and leaves some out. The repertoire holds roughly 32,000 clones, 89% seen once, with over 2% in the top ten. The sequencing input was conventional CD4+ T cells sorted from blood. Receptor source: a person between 18 and 30 years old with CD3G deficiency.

The count of this clone is one. The genes are TRBV28 and TRBJ2-7; unclear D gene. V lost 6 bases and J lost 4, with 16 bases in between. Per the germline V gene, CDR1 is MDHEN and CDR2 is SYDVKM. The CDR3 runs to 14 residues. CDR3 nucleotides: TGTGCCAGCAGCCGGCCTAGATTACGTTACGAGCAGTACTTC. Translation: CASSRPRLRYEQYF.

The chain carries TRBV2 and TRBJ2-5; D is unclear. Looked up from germline, CDR1 is SNHLY and CDR2 is FYNNEI. With 4 bases removed from V and 0 bases from J, the gap between germline ends came to 12 bases. CDR3 length equals 15 residues. CDR3 sequence: CASSAQEMYQETQYF. CDR3 nucleotide sequence: TGTGCCAGCAGTGCGCAGGAGATGTACCAAGAGACCCAGTACTTC.

The gene calls are TRBV28 and TRBJ1-4; D gene ambiguous. V lost 5 bases, J lost 8 bases, and 18 bases lay in between. The CDR3 is 15 residues long. Per the germline V gene, CDR1 is MDHEN and CDR2 is SYDVKM. The CDR3 here is CASSRGGLPREKLFF. The CDR3 nucleotides are TGTGCCAGCAGTCGCGGAGGCCTTCCAAGGGAAAAACTGTTTTTT.

The J gene is TRBJ1-1, the V gene TRBV9; no definite D call. The CDR3 loop spans 17 amino acids. Germline-derived CDR1 and CDR2 are SGDLS and YYNGEE. The V and J ends lost 0 bases and 0 bases respectively, with 15 bases between them. The CDR3 here is CASSVGWLRVMNTEAFF. The CDR3 DNA reads as TGTGCCAGCAGCGTAGGGTGGCTTAGGGTGATGAACACTGAAGCTTTCTTT.

The V call is TRBV5-1, the J call TRBJ2-5; D tentatively fits TRBD1 or TRBD2 (5 bases each). The CDR3 is 15 amino acids. Germline-derived CDR1 and CDR2 are SGHRS and YFSETQ. V lost 4 bases, J lost 4 bases, and 17 bases lay in between. The CDR3 region is CASSRVPGPGETQYF. The CDR3, as DNA: TGCGCCAGCAGCCGAGTCCCGGGACCTGGAGAGACCCAGTACTTC.

The rearrangement links TRBV6-1 to TRBJ2-4; 8 bases map to TRBD2. Looked up from germline, CDR1 is MNHNS and CDR2 is SASEGT. The CDR3 length is 17 residues. V was pared by 4 bases and J by 0 bases, with 8 bases of the junction left unmatched. The CDR3 DNA reads TGTGCCAGCAGTGTTCCGGGAGGGATCCTAGCCAAAAACATTCAGTACTTC. Its protein is CASSVPGGILAKNIQYF.

The genes are TRBV5-8 and TRBJ1-5; D might be TRBD1 (5 bases). The germline CDR1 and CDR2 sequences are SGHTS and YDEGEE. V was shortened by 0 bases and J by 4 bases, with 17 bases between the two germline ends. The CDR3 is 17 residues long. The DNA of the CDR3 is TGTGCCAGCAGCTTGGGGCAGGGCGGAAAAAGGAATCAGCCCCAGCATTTT. Encoded protein: CASSLGQGGKRNQPQHF.

This clone appeared a few times. V gene TRBV5-1 combines with J gene TRBJ1-1; a possible D gene is TRBD1 (5 bases). The CDR3 extends over 15 amino acids. Trimming pared 2 bases from V and 0 bases from J, leaving 11 bases between. Germline-derived CDR1 and CDR2 are SGHRS and YFSETQ. CDR3 bases: TGCGCCAGCAGCTTCGGAGGGGCATTGAACACTGAAGCTTTCTTT. It is translated as CASSFGGALNTEAFF.

The chain links TRBV28 to TRBJ2-7; 11 positions match TRBD2. Germline CDR1 and CDR2: MDHEN and SYDVKM. V lost 3 bases to trimming and J lost 2 bases; unmatched junction nucleotides: 0. The length of the CDR3 is 14 residues. The CDR3: CASSFSGRAYEQYF. The CDR3 nucleotides read TGTGCCAGCAGTTTTAGCGGGAGGGCCTACGAGCAGTACTTC.

The chain uses TRBV5-1 and TRBJ2-1, with TRBD2 identical over 12 bases. Germline CDR1 reads SGHRS; CDR2 reads YFSETQ. Trimming cost V 3 bases and J 0 bases; bases outside gene matches: 10. This CDR3 contains 19 residues. CDR3 in DNA: TGCGCCAGCAGCTCGACTAGCGGGGGATTATTTAGCTCCTACAATGAGCAGTTCTTC. It translates to CASSSTSGGLFSSYNEQFF.

V usage is TRBV5-1 and J usage is TRBJ2-3; D is tentatively TRBD1 or TRBD2 (6 bases each). The germline V and J ends were trimmed by 4 bases and 2 bases, with 17 bases remaining between them. CDR1 and CDR2 from the germline V gene are SGHRS and YFSETQ. The length of the CDR3 is 16 residues. This CDR3 is CASSPGGPGYTDTQYF. The CDR3 DNA sequence: TGCGCCAGCAGCCCTGGGGGGCCCGGATACACAGATACGCAGTATTTT.

V usage is TRBV30 and J usage is TRBJ2-5, with D maybe TRBD2 (5 bases). V was clipped by 0 bases and J by 5 bases, with 13 bases between them. The CDR3 extends over 14 amino acids. Germline CDR1 and CDR2: GTSNPN and SVGIG (reference sequence). The CDR3 loop is CAWSVRGRMETQYF. The CDR3 DNA reads TGTGCCTGGAGTGTACGGGGTAGGATGGAGACCCAGTACTTC.

The rearrangement links TRBV5-1 to TRBJ2-6, with TRBD2 as a possible D gene (5 bases). V shed 6 bases and J shed 10 bases, with 17 bases lying between them. The CDR3 contains 14 residues. The germline CDR1 and CDR2 sequences are SGHRS and YFSETQ. Written as DNA, the CDR3 is TGCGCCAGCAAGGATGAGGGAAGGTCTAACGTCCTGACTTTC. It yields the protein CASKDEGRSNVLTF.

This clone showed up just a few times. The chain is built from TRBV28 and TRBJ2-7, with D possibly being TRBD2 (6 bases). The V end lost 6 bases, the J end lost 0 bases, and 15 bases lay between the germline ends. The CDR3 loop spans 15 amino acids. The germline V gene encodes CDR1 MDHEN and CDR2 SYDVKM. The CDR3 protein is CASSPAGLTSYEQYF. The CDR3 DNA follows: TGTGCCAGCAGCCCAGCGGGCCTAACCTCCTACGAGCAGTACTTC.

This chain links TRBV7-2 with TRBJ1-1; tentatively, D is TRBD1 (6 bases). The V end was cut by 3 bases, the J end by 4 bases, with 15 bases between. The CDR3 runs 15 residues. Per germline, CDR1 SGHTA and CDR2 FQGNSA. The CDR3 bases are TGTGCCAGCAGCTTGGGGACAACTGCGGGCACTGAAGCTTTCTTT. It translates to CASSLGTTAGTEAFF.

This sequence joins TRBV28 and TRBJ1-5; TRBD1 matches at 8 bases. V trimming: 6 bases; J trimming: 4 bases; junction bases outside the gene matches: 11. This CDR3 is built from 16 residues. Per the germline V gene, CDR1 is MDHEN and CDR2 is SYDVKM. The chain's CDR3 is CASRPAGGRGNQPQHF. CDR3 nucleotide sequence: TGTGCCAGCAGACCCGCAGGGGGCAGGGGGAATCAGCCCCAGCATTTT.

The V and J genes are TRBV6-1 and TRBJ1-1; D remains ambiguous. This CDR3 is 12 amino acids long. Looked up from germline, CDR1 is MNHNS and CDR2 is SASEGT. V lost 6 bases, J lost 1 base, and 6 bases lay in between. As DNA, the CDR3 is TGTGCCAGCAGGAGGACGAACACTGAAGCTTTCTTT. This sequence encodes CASRRTNTEAFF.

The chain carries TRBV28 and TRBJ2-7; TRBD1 matches at 10 bases. Trimming removed 6 bases from V and 3 bases from J; junction bases left unmatched: 8. CDR1 and CDR2 (germline): MDHEN, SYDVKM. The CDR3 loop spans 15 amino acids. CDR3 coding DNA: TGTGCCAGCAGGGAGGGGACAGGGGCGATCTACGAGCAGTACTTC. Translation: CASREGTGAIYEQYF.

This chain connects TRBV12-5 to TRBJ2-1, with TRBD1 matching over 7 bases. Germline CDR1 and CDR2: LGHNT and FRNRAP. This CDR3 is built from 16 residues. The ends lost 6 bases at V and 0 bases at J; junction bases unmatched: 8. In nucleotides, the CDR3 is TGTGCTAGTGGCCCCGACAGGGATGGCTCCTACAATGAGCAGTTCTTC. This encodes CASGPDRDGSYNEQFF. Full variable domain (outside the CDR3, taken from reference TRBV12-5 and TRBJ2-1): DARVTQTPRHKVTEMGQEVTMRCQPILGHNTVFWYRQTMMQGLELLAYFRNRAPLDDSGMPKDRFSAEMPDATLATLKIQPSEPRDSAVYFCASGPDRDGSYNEQFFGPGTRLTVL.

The table lists this clone with a few counts. The chain is built from TRBV5-1 and TRBJ2-3; a weak D match, TRBD2 (5 bases). CDR3 length: 14 residues. V lost 4 bases and J 5 bases, leaving 14 bases between the germline ends. Germline-derived CDR1 and CDR2 are SGHRS and YFSETQ. DNA for the CDR3: TGCGCCAGCAGCCCGGCGGGCCCTCGAGATACGCAGTATTTT. As protein: CASSPAGPRDTQYF.

The chain is built from TRBV7-8 and TRBJ2-7, with D tentatively TRBD1 (5 bases). Trimming pared 1 base from V and 1 base from J, leaving 8 bases between. This CDR3 is built from 14 residues. Germline V lookup: CDR1 SGHVS, CDR2 FQNEAQ. Here the CDR3 reads CASSLGGGSYEQYF. In DNA form, the CDR3 reads TGTGCCAGCAGCTTAGGGGGCGGTTCCTACGAGCAGTACTTC. Looking up the rest from reference TRBV7-8 and TRBJ2-7 gives the full variable domain: GAGVSQSPRYKVAKRGQDVALRCDPISGHVSLFWYQQALGQGPEFLTYFQNEAQLDKSGLPSDRFFAERPEGSVSTLKIQRTQQEDSAVYLCASSLGGGSYEQYFGPGTRLTVT.

The chain uses TRBV19 and TRBJ2-3, with 7 bases lining up with TRBD2. Germline CDR1 reads LNHDA; CDR2 reads SQIVND (reference sequence). CDR3 size: 16 residues. J lost 1 base, V lost 0 bases, and 4 bases had no gene match. CDR3 bases: TGTGCCAGTAGTATAGATAGGGGAGGGGGCACAGATACGCAGTATTTT. As protein: CASSIDRGGGTDTQYF. Supplemented by reference TRBV19 and TRBJ2-3, the full variable domain reads DGGITQSPKYLFRKEGQNVTLSCEQNLNHDAMYWYRQDPGQGLRLIYYSQIVNDFQKGDIAEGYSVSREKKESFPLTVTSAQKNPTAFYLCASSIDRGGGTDTQYFGPGTRLTVL.

This chain links TRBV29-1 with TRBJ1-2, with 7 bases identical to TRBD1. Germline V gene data show CDR1 as SQVTM and CDR2 as ANQGSEA. The CDR3 totals 13 residues. With 0 bases clipped from V and 8 bases from J, the junction kept 6 bases outside the gene matches. Here the CDR3 reads CSVEDPTGRGYTF. In nucleotides, the CDR3 is TGCAGCGTTGAAGACCCGACAGGGAGAGGCTACACCTTC.

This chain links TRBV7-9 with TRBJ1-1; D is unresolved. The germline CDR1 and CDR2 sequences are SEHNR and FQNEAQ (reference sequence). V gave up 5 bases and J gave up 8 bases, with 15 bases separating them. This CDR3 spans 13 amino acids. The CDR3 DNA follows: TGTGCCAGCAGCCGCGGGCAGGAGACCGAAGCTTTCTTT. Translating gives CASSRGQETEAFF.

This clone was seen a single time. The chain couples TRBV7-9 to TRBJ1-2; TRBD1 aligns across 8 bases. CDR3 length: 13 residues. V trimming: 6 bases; J trimming: 7 bases; junction bases outside the gene matches: 7. Germline V gives CDR1 SEHNR, CDR2 FQNEAQ (reference sequence). CDR3 bases: TGTGCCAGCAGTTTTTCAGGGACAGGTGGCTACACCTTC. Translating it yields CASSFSGTGGYTF.

The chain joins TRBV19 to TRBJ2-7; tentatively, D is TRBD2 (6 bases). Germline loops: CDR1 LNHDA, CDR2 SQIVND (reference sequence). The ends were cut back, 5 bases at V and 7 bases at J, with 12 bases in the middle. This CDR3 contains 12 residues. CDR3 amino acids: CASSGTGGEQYF. The CDR3 coding sequence is TGTGCCAGTAGTGGGACCGGGGGAGAGCAGTACTTC.

The V call is TRBV28, the J call TRBJ1-4; 8 nucleotides line up with TRBD1. The CDR3 consists of 14 residues. CDR1 MDHEN and CDR2 SYDVKM come from the germline V gene. V lost 7 bases to trimming and J lost 4 bases; unmatched junction nucleotides: 5. The chain's CDR3 is CASNGQGHNEKLFF. DNA for the CDR3: TGTGCCAGCAACGGACAGGGCCATAATGAAAAACTGTTTTTT.

The gene calls are TRBV5-1 and TRBJ2-1; 10 nucleotides agree with TRBD1. The CDR3 length is 15 residues. The germline V gene encodes CDR1 SGHRS and CDR2 YFSETQ. V was clipped by 2 bases and J by 8 bases; unmatched bases: 7. The CDR3 bases are TGCGCCAGCAGCTTACCGGGACAGGGGCGGGATGAGCAGTTCTTC. It yields the protein CASSLPGQGRDEQFF.